This T cell receptor beta chain came from a study of blood T cell repertoires in COVID-19. The assay was immunoSEQ multiplex PCR, and TCRdb's table has in-frame clones only and misses some. This sample has about 190,000 clones, with around 85% found just once. Those enrolled, adults aged roughly 18 to 89 years, came from 24 US areas. Two negative PCRs, clearance, or symptom resolution had been documented for recovered Cohort 3 donors. Germline V gene data show CDR1 as SGHDN and CDR2 as FVKESK. The V and J ends lost 10 bases and 0 bases respectively, with 16 bases between them. This CDR3 comprises 15 residues.

The clonotype was recovered from a woman under 40 who had recovered from COVID-19. Sequencing used PBMCs or T cells enriched from blood (not recorded which). The rearrangement joins TRBV14 to TRBJ1-3; no clear D gene. CDR3 sequence (DNA): TGTGCCACCTTCGGAGACGGCCACTCTGGAAACACCATATATTTT. This encodes CATFGDGHSGNTIYF.